One sample yielded the 21 T cell receptor beta chains listed below, sequenced in a study of human thymus T cells. Here immunoSEQ multiplex PCR was the method, and the copy in TCRdb shows in-frame clones only, minus some. The sample carries around 44,000 clones, 94% recorded once. Sequencing was done on a sample of blood. All receptors derive from a boy under three years old with a congenital heart defect but otherwise immunologically healthy.

The J gene is TRBJ1-1, the V gene TRBV5-4, with TRBD1 identical over 7 bases. V was clipped by 2 bases and J by 11 bases; unmatched bases: 6. Germline V CDR1 and CDR2: SGHNT, YYREEE (reference sequence). This CDR3 spans 12 amino acids. The CDR3 protein is CASSFLDRRAFF. As DNA, the CDR3 is TGTGCCAGCAGCTTCTTGGACAGGAGGGCTTTCTTT. Full variable domain (outside the CDR3, taken from reference TRBV5-4 and TRBJ1-1): ETGVTQSPTHLIKTRGQQVTLRCSSQSGHNTVSWYQQALGQGPQFIFQYYREEENGRGNFPPRFSGLQFPNYSSELNVNALELDDSALYLCASSFLDRRAFFGQGTRLTVV.

The chain links TRBV19 to TRBJ1-5; weak D call: TRBD1 (5 bases). The CDR3 consists of 15 residues. The ends were cut back, 5 bases at V and 6 bases at J, with 17 bases in the middle. CDR1 is LNHDA, CDR2 SQIVND, per germline (reference sequence). The CDR3, as DNA: TGTGCCAGTAGTGAGACAGTGGGGTTGGGTCAGCCCCAGCATTTT. It specifies CASSETVGLGQPQHF.

The CDR3 bases are TGTGCCAGCCGTGGAAACACCATATATTTT. As protein: CASRGNTIYF. The rearrangement joins TRBV10-3 to TRBJ1-3, with no clear D. The CDR3 has 10 amino acids. Trimming left V 10 bases short and J 3 bases short, with 4 bases between. Germline assignment: CDR1 ENHRY and CDR2 SYGVKD.

The chain links TRBV30 to TRBJ2-7, with D possibly being TRBD1 or TRBD2 (5 bases each). The germline V and J ends were trimmed by 6 bases and 3 bases, with 9 bases remaining between them. The germline CDR1 and CDR2 sequences are GTSNPN and SVGIG (reference sequence). This CDR3 is built from 11 residues. Here the CDR3 reads CACGTFYEQYF. CDR3 bases: TGTGCCTGCGGGACGTTCTACGAGCAGTACTTC.

V usage is TRBV29-1 and J usage is TRBJ2-3; 9 nucleotides align to TRBD2. The germline gives CDR1 SQVTM, CDR2 ANQGSEA. V shed 7 bases and J 1 base; nucleotides not matched to a gene: 12. The CDR3 totals 16 residues. CDR3 DNA sequence: TGCAGCGCCTGGCCCCTCAAGCGGGGGGGCACAGATACGCAGTATTTT. The encoded protein is CSAWPLKRGGTDTQYF.

In this sample, this clone turned up a few times. The chain uses TRBV9 and TRBJ2-2, with TRBD1 matching 9 bases. The CDR3 contains 15 residues. The trim removed 4 bases at V and 5 bases at J, leaving 6 bases unmatched. Germline V lookup: CDR1 SGDLS, CDR2 YYNGEE. The CDR3 here is CASSTGTGFTGELFF. CDR3 nucleotides: TGTGCCAGCAGCACCGGGACAGGGTTTACCGGGGAGCTGTTTTTT.

This rearrangement joins TRBV6-5 to TRBJ1-2; 8 bases map to TRBD1. Germline CDR1 is MNHEY and CDR2 is SVGAGI. V dropped 5 bases and J dropped 4; count of bases not matched to a gene: 9. The CDR3 has 15 residues. The CDR3 sequence: CASSVGTGSLYGYTF. Written as DNA, the CDR3 is TGTGCCAGCAGTGTCGGGACAGGTAGCCTCTATGGCTACACCTTC.

The chain combines TRBV5-8 with TRBJ2-1; 7 positions match TRBD2. Looked up from germline, CDR1 is SGHTS and CDR2 is YDEGEE. Trimming at V came to 2 bases and at J to 0 bases, leaving 2 bases not matched to a gene. This CDR3 is built from 15 residues. In nucleotides, the CDR3 is TGTGCCAGCAGCTTTGGCGGGGGCTCCTACAATGAGCAGTTCTTC. Translated: CASSFGGGSYNEQFF.

The table lists this clone with a count of one. This chain uses TRBV5-1 with TRBJ1-2; 10 nucleotides line up with TRBD1. This CDR3 comprises 14 residues. Germline CDR1 SGHRS, CDR2 YFSETQ. The trim removed 4 bases at V and 4 bases at J, leaving 4 bases unmatched. The CDR3 nucleotides are TGCGCCAGCAGCATTGGGACAGGGGCCTATGGCTACACCTTC. This gives the protein CASSIGTGAYGYTF.

In its sample, this clone was seen once. The chain has TRBV27 and TRBJ1-2; D unresolved. CDR1 and CDR2 (germline): MNHEY, SMNVEV (reference sequence). The CDR3 runs 13 residues. V dropped 6 bases and J dropped 3 bases, with 11 bases sitting between them. The DNA of the CDR3 is TGTGCCAGCAGGGACTATAAGGACTATGGCTACACCTTC. Translation: CASRDYKDYGYTF.

V usage is TRBV5-6 and J usage is TRBJ1-1; no firm D call. The ends were cut back, 4 bases at V and 11 bases at J, with 18 bases in the middle. The CDR3 covers 13 residues. Germline V gene data show CDR1 as SGHDT and CDR2 as YYEEEE. In DNA form, the CDR3 reads TGTGCCAGCAGCAACGTTCGGGGAGGTGACGCTTTCTTT. Residues: CASSNVRGGDAFF.

The chain uses TRBV19 and TRBJ1-4; D possibly corresponds to TRBD1 (5 bases). CDR1 and CDR2 from the germline V gene are LNHDA and SQIVND (reference sequence). V lost 3 bases to trimming and J lost 6 bases, with 14 bases between them. This CDR3 contains 15 residues. The CDR3 region is CASSIGGNLYEKLFF. The CDR3 DNA follows: TGTGCCAGTAGTATCGGGGGGAATCTCTATGAAAAACTGTTTTTT.

The V and J genes are TRBV28 and TRBJ1-2, with a possible D match to TRBD1 (6 bases). The CDR3 covers 14 residues. Germline CDR1 is MDHEN and CDR2 is SYDVKM. The V end was cut by 6 bases, the J end by 2 bases, with 13 bases between. CDR3 in amino acids: CASRAGTLNYGYTF. The CDR3 bases are TGTGCCAGCAGGGCCGGGACACTAAACTATGGCTACACCTTC.

V gene TRBV7-2 combines with J gene TRBJ2-3; D not resolved. Trimming removed 5 bases from V and 5 bases from J, with 5 bases in between. The CDR3 has 11 amino acids. Germline V gene lookup returns CDR1 SGHTA and CDR2 FQGNSA. The CDR3 protein is CASSPRDTQYF. CDR3 DNA: TGTGCCAGCAGCCCCCGAGATACGCAGTATTTT.

The genes are TRBV5-1 and TRBJ2-1, with D possibly being TRBD2 (5 bases). CDR3 length equals 15 residues. Trimming cost V 0 bases and J 2 bases, with 9 bases left between them. Germline loops: CDR1 SGHRS, CDR2 YFSETQ. CDR3 coding DNA: TGCGCCAGCAGCTTGGACCGACTACCCTACAATGAGCAGTTCTTC. It specifies CASSLDRLPYNEQFF.

This sequence joins TRBV28 and TRBJ2-2, with a possible D match to TRBD2 (6 bases). Germline V gene sequence: CDR1 MDHEN, CDR2 SYDVKM. The CDR3 is 15 amino acids. V shed 6 bases and J shed 1 base, with 12 bases lying between them. In DNA form, the CDR3 reads TGTGCCAGCAGCCTCCCGGGAGAGAACACCGGGGAGCTGTTTTTT. Translation: CASSLPGENTGELFF.

The V and J genes are TRBV19 and TRBJ1-2, with D hard to call. This CDR3 is 12 amino acids long. Per germline, CDR1 LNHDA and CDR2 SQIVND (reference sequence). With 5 bases removed from V and 0 bases from J, the gap between germline ends came to 4 bases. CDR3 coding DNA: TGTGCCAGTAGTGTAACTAACTATGGCTACACCTTC. Translated, it gives CASSVTNYGYTF. Full variable domain (outside the CDR3, taken from reference TRBV19 and TRBJ1-2): DGGITQSPKYLFRKEGQNVTLSCEQNLNHDAMYWYRQDPGQGLRLIYYSQIVNDFQKGDIAEGYSVSREKKESFPLTVTSAQKNPTAFYLCASSVTNYGYTFGSGTRLTVV.

The chain is built from TRBV4-1 and TRBJ1-6, with TRBD1 as a possible D gene (6 bases). This CDR3 is 20 amino acids long. V was cut by 0 bases and J by 1 base, with 19 bases left in between. The germline CDR1 and CDR2 sequences are MGHRA and YSYEKL. CDR3 loop: CASSQESTVGRGSYNSPLHF. CDR3 bases: TGCGCCAGCAGCCAAGAGTCTACAGTAGGCAGGGGATCCTATAATTCACCCCTCCACTTT.

This chain joins TRBV5-1 and TRBJ2-3; possible D gene TRBD2, 6 bases. CDR3 length equals 14 residues. In germline, CDR1 is SGHRS, CDR2 YFSETQ. V was shortened by 3 bases and J by 2 bases, with 10 bases between the two germline ends. The CDR3 sequence: CASSSRGLTDTQYF. CDR3 nucleotides: TGCGCCAGCAGCTCGAGGGGACTCACAGATACGCAGTATTTT.

The chain links TRBV27 to TRBJ1-2, with D unresolved. V was cut by 3 bases and J by 5 bases, with 10 bases left in between. CDR3 size: 13 residues. Germline CDR1 is MNHEY and CDR2 is SMNVEV (reference sequence). In DNA form, the CDR3 reads TGTGCCAGCAGTTTCCGCGGGGTTTATGGCTACACCTTC. Encoded protein: CASSFRGVYGYTF.

The chain recombines TRBV18 with TRBJ2-5; the D is unclear. Germline V gene sequence: CDR1 KGHSH, CDR2 LQKENI. This CDR3 contains 12 residues. Trimming took 0 bases from V and 2 from J, leaving 1 base between them. CDR3 nucleotides: TGTGCCAGCTCACCACCTCAAGAGACCCAGTACTTC. Translated: CASSPPQETQYF.